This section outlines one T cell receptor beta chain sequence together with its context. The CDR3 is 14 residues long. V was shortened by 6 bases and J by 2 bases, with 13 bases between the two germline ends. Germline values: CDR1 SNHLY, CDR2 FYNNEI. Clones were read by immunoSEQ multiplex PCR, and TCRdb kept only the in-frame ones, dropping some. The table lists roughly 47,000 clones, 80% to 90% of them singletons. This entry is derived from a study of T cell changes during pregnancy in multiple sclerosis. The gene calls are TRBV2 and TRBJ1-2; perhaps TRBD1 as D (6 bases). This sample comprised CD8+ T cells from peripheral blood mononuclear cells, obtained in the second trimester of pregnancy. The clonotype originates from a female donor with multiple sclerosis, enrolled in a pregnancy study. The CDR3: CASSGRQGNYGYTF. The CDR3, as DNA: TGTGCCAGCAGCGGGCGGCAGGGGAACTATGGCTACACCTTC.